The rows below give T cell receptor beta chains drawn from one sample of a study of blood T cell repertoires in COVID-19. The method was immunoSEQ multiplex PCR; TCRdb's version includes in-frame clones alone and lacks a portion of them. The table includes 310,000 or so clones, about nine tenths detected once. Sequencing used peripheral blood. These receptors were collected from a woman aged 45-60 years who had recovered from COVID-19. Both conserved end residues are part of each CDR3. D genes are given only for firm matches. Size tells how often a clone was seen (once, few, many) or the class of an expanded clone, and some rows leave it out.

v_gene: TRBV28; j_gene: TRBJ1-5; abundance: .; d_gene: .; CDR3nt: TGTGCCAGCAGTTCCCTTCCGGGGGGCGGCAATCAGCCCCAGCATTTT; CDR3aa: CASSSLPGGGNQPQHF
v_gene: TRBV4-3; j_gene: TRBJ2-1; abundance: .; d_gene: TRBD2; CDR3nt: TGCGCCAGCAGCCAAGAGGCGGGAGGAAAAGGTGAGCAGTTCTTC; CDR3aa: CASSQEAGGKGEQFF
v_gene: TRBV6-2/TRBV6-3; j_gene: TRBJ2-1; abundance: .; d_gene: .; CDR3nt: TGTGCCAGCAGTTTTATATATGAGCAGTTCTTC; CDR3aa: CASSFIYEQFF
v_gene: TRBV27; j_gene: TRBJ2-5; abundance: .; d_gene: .; CDR3nt: TGTGCCAGCAGTCAAAAAGAGACCCAGTACTTC; CDR3aa: CASSQKETQYF
v_gene: TRBV5-4; j_gene: TRBJ2-3; abundance: .; d_gene: .; CDR3nt: TGTGCCAGCAGCTTGGTACAGGGAACAGATACGCAGTATTTT; CDR3aa: CASSLVQGTDTQYF
v_gene: TRBV5-1; j_gene: TRBJ2-5; abundance: .; d_gene: .; CDR3nt: TGCGCCAGCAGACCTGACTTCCTAGCGACTCTAGAGACCCAGTACTTC; CDR3aa: CASRPDFLATLETQYF
v_gene: TRBV9; j_gene: TRBJ2-5; abundance: .; d_gene: .; CDR3nt: TGTGCCAGCAGCGTAGTCGCAGGGGGGACCCAAGAGACCCAGTACTTC; CDR3aa: CASSVVAGGTQETQYF
v_gene: TRBV4-3; j_gene: TRBJ2-3; abundance: .; d_gene: .; CDR3nt: TGCGCCAGCAGCCATCTTCCCCCAGATACGCAGTATTTT; CDR3aa: CASSHLPPDTQYF
v_gene: TRBV7-9; j_gene: TRBJ1-1; abundance: .; d_gene: TRBD1; CDR3nt: TGTGCCAGCAGCCAGAGACAGGGGGACACTGAAGCTTTCTTT; CDR3aa: CASSQRQGDTEAFF
v_gene: TRBV13; j_gene: TRBJ2-1; abundance: few; d_gene: TRBD2; CDR3nt: TGTGCCAGCAGCTTCTTTGGACTAGCGGGGGCGTGGGACCTGGACAATGAGCAGTTCTTC; CDR3aa: CASSFFGLAGAWDLDNEQFF
v_gene: TRBV5-1; j_gene: TRBJ2-1; abundance: .; d_gene: TRBD1; CDR3nt: TGCGCCAGCAGCCGGGACAGGGCCAACTACAATGAGCAGTTCTTC; CDR3aa: CASSRDRANYNEQFF
v_gene: TRBV27; j_gene: TRBJ2-1; abundance: .; d_gene: TRBD1; CDR3nt: TGTGCCAGCAGTTTAAGGTCTGGGACAGGTGTTAATGAGCAGTTCTTC; CDR3aa: CASSLRSGTGVNEQFF
v_gene: TRBV7-9; j_gene: TRBJ2-7; abundance: .; d_gene: .; CDR3nt: TGTGCCAGCAGCTCGCTCCACGTGCCGAACAGAGAGTACTTC; CDR3aa: CASSSLHVPNREYF
v_gene: TRBV11-2; j_gene: TRBJ2-7; abundance: .; d_gene: TRBD2; CDR3nt: TGTGCCAGCAGCCCTAGCGGGAGGCCGTACTACGAGCAGTACTTC; CDR3aa: CASSPSGRPYYEQYF
v_gene: TRBV30; j_gene: TRBJ2-3; abundance: .; d_gene: .; CDR3nt: TGTGCCTGGAGTCGGTCATTCACAGATACGCAGTATTTT; CDR3aa: CAWSRSFTDTQYF
v_gene: TRBV28; j_gene: TRBJ1-5; abundance: .; d_gene: TRBD1; CDR3nt: TGTGCCAGCAGTTTTAACAGGGGAAGGGGCAATCAGCCCCAGCATTTT; CDR3aa: CASSFNRGRGNQPQHF
v_gene: TRBV27; j_gene: TRBJ2-5; abundance: .; d_gene: TRBD1; CDR3nt: TGTGCCAGCAGTCCCGAGCCAGGGACAGCTAAAGAGACCCAGTACTTC; CDR3aa: CASSPEPGTAKETQYF
v_gene: TRBV27; j_gene: TRBJ1-2; abundance: .; d_gene: .; CDR3nt: TGTGCCAGCAGTTTATCATGGGGGGGGAACTATGGCTACACCTTC; CDR3aa: CASSLSWGGNYGYTF
v_gene: TRBV6-5; j_gene: TRBJ2-7; abundance: .; d_gene: .; CDR3nt: TGTGCCACCGGGCGGGGCTCCTACGAGCAGTACTTC; CDR3aa: CATGRGSYEQYF
v_gene: TRBV4-2; j_gene: TRBJ2-7; abundance: .; d_gene: .; CDR3nt: TGTGCCAGCAGCCAAGAAGGTGCGGCAGTTGGCGAGCAGTACTTC; CDR3aa: CASSQEGAAVGEQYF
v_gene: TRBV5-1; j_gene: TRBJ1-1; abundance: few; d_gene: .; CDR3nt: TGCGCCAGCAGCACAAGCCCGACAGAGCGTGAAGCTTTCTTT; CDR3aa: CASSTSPTEREAFF
v_gene: TRBV13; j_gene: TRBJ2-4; abundance: .; d_gene: TRBD1; CDR3nt: TGTGCCAGCAGCCCAAGACAGGGGGCATCCAAAAACATTCAGTACTTC; CDR3aa: CASSPRQGASKNIQYF
v_gene: TRBV7-9; j_gene: TRBJ1-1; abundance: once; d_gene: .; CDR3nt: TGTGCCAGCAGCTCCTCTTCGGGTGAAGCTTTCTTT; CDR3aa: CASSSSSGEAFF
v_gene: TRBV5-1; j_gene: TRBJ2-7; abundance: .; d_gene: TRBD1; CDR3nt: TGCGCCAGCAGCTTGGGACAGGGGTTCGAGCAGTACTTC; CDR3aa: CASSLGQGFEQYF
v_gene: TRBV4-2; j_gene: TRBJ2-1; abundance: .; d_gene: .; CDR3nt: TGTGCCAGCAGCCAGCACAGCGGGCAACCTAACAATGAGCAGTTCTTC; CDR3aa: CASSQHSGQPNNEQFF
v_gene: TRBV6-5; j_gene: TRBJ2-7; abundance: .; d_gene: TRBD1; CDR3nt: TGTGCCAGCACCAGGGGGAGCGGATACTCCTACGAGCAGTACTTC; CDR3aa: CASTRGSGYSYEQYF
v_gene: TRBV6-5; j_gene: TRBJ2-1; abundance: .; d_gene: .; CDR3nt: TGTGCCAGCAGTACAAGGGGGTTCCCCTACAATGAGCAGTTCTTC; CDR3aa: CASSTRGFPYNEQFF
v_gene: TRBV27; j_gene: TRBJ2-7; abundance: .; d_gene: TRBD2; CDR3nt: TGTGCCAGCAGTTTAGGTAGCGGGTACCTCTCCTACGAGCAGTACTTC; CDR3aa: CASSLGSGYLSYEQYF
v_gene: TRBV28; j_gene: TRBJ1-5; abundance: once; d_gene: .; CDR3nt: TGTGCCAGCAGTTTCTGGCAGGGTATGGGGCCCCAGCATTTT; CDR3aa: CASSFWQGMGPQHF
v_gene: TRBV5-1; j_gene: TRBJ2-5; abundance: .; d_gene: TRBD2; CDR3nt: TGCGCCAGCAGCTATCTCCGACTAGCGGGAGAGGGGAAAGAGACCCAGTACTTC; CDR3aa: CASSYLRLAGEGKETQYF
v_gene: TRBV4-1; j_gene: TRBJ1-3; abundance: .; d_gene: .; CDR3nt: TGCGCCAGCAGCGTGAACGGGGGCTCTGGAAACACCATATATTTT; CDR3aa: CASSVNGGSGNTIYF